This entry lists 22 T cell receptor beta chains sequenced from one sample in a study of MAIT cells during Salmonella Paratyphi A infection. Sample time point: healthy control second sampling, 21 days after first. The MAIT cell gate was Valpha7.2+ CD161+ T cells, sorted by flow cytometry. Each CDR3 protein gets one entry after TCRdb re-called the 5' RACE reads with MiXCR. The repertoire holds approximately 310 distinct CDR3 sequences, with 37% as singletons. The material sequenced was MAIT cells from PBMCs. These receptors were collected from an adult in good health.

The table lists this clonotype with a few counts. A read error may produce the germline difference seen at one junction end. CDR3 residues: CSGVGAESQYF. The CDR3 DNA reads as TGCAGCGGGGTAGGGGCTGAGAGCCAGTACTTC. The chain couples TRBV29-1 to TRBJ2-5; TRBD1 might be the D (5 bases). Germline V gives CDR1 SQVTM, CDR2 ANQGSEA. This CDR3 region has 11 residues.

With respect to this clonotype: The final CDR3 position lacks the conserved phenylalanine or tryptophan, pointing to a likely read error. The chain carries TRBV6-2 or TRBV6-3 and TRBJ2-5; possibly TRBD1 for D (6 bases). Between the trimmed V and J ends, which lost 0 bases and 5 bases, there was a span of 13 bases. CDR3 length: 15 residues. Germline CDR1 MNHEY, CDR2 SVGEGT. The CDR3 loop reads CASSYSSGGVETQYL. The CDR3 coding sequence is TGTGCCAGCAGTTACTCGAGTGGGGGCGTTGAGACCCAGTACTTA.

This clonotype was recorded a few times. The J gene is TRBJ2-3, the V gene TRBV6-2 or TRBV6-3; TRBD2 matches 7 bases. The germline gives CDR1 MNHEY, CDR2 SVGEGT. CDR3 length: 14 amino acids. V lost 6 bases, J lost 4 bases, and 7 bases stayed unmatched. The CDR3 coding sequence is TGTGCCAGCAGCAACGGGGAGGGCCCAGATACGCAGTATTTT. Translating gives CASSNGEGPDTQYF.

J is TRBJ2-2 and V is TRBV20-1, with D uncertain. Germline assignment: CDR1 DFQATT and CDR2 SNEGSKA (reference sequence). There are 11 residues in the CDR3. V lost 5 bases, J lost 8 bases, and 9 bases lay in between. The CDR3 region is CSALMRGELFF. CDR3 DNA: TGCAGTGCTCTCATGCGGGGGGAGCTGTTTTTT.

The V call is TRBV20-1, the J call TRBJ2-5; 7 nucleotides agree with TRBD1. Germline V CDR1 and CDR2: DFQATT, SNEGSKA (reference sequence). This CDR3 spans 13 amino acids. CDR3 sequence reads: CMAGGPYQETQYF. In DNA form, the CDR3 reads TGCATGGCAGGGGGACCGTACCAAGAGACCCAGTACTTC.

Judged by abundance, this clonotype is medium-sized (0.01 to 0.1%). The CDR3 sequence is CASSQDQGSGANVLTF. In DNA, the CDR3 is TGTGCCAGCAGCCAAGATCAGGGGTCTGGGGCCAACGTCCTGACTTTC. V is TRBV4-2 and J is TRBJ2-6; tentative D call: TRBD1 (6 bases). This CDR3 region has 16 residues. The V end lost 0 bases, the J end lost 1 base, and 7 bases lay between the germline ends. Per the germline V gene, CDR1 is LGHNA and CDR2 is YNFKEQ.

This clonotype was detected only a few times. CDR3 sequence (DNA): TGTGCCAGCAGTGTCTCCGTCGACACCCATACGCAGTATTTT. Translating gives CASSVSVDTHTQYF. The V and J genes are TRBV6-1 and TRBJ2-3; D gene uncertain. This CDR3 is built from 14 residues. V lost 4 bases, J lost 7 bases, and 15 bases lay in between. Germline CDR1 reads MNHNS; CDR2 reads SASEGT.

The V gene is TRBV4-3, the J gene TRBJ2-6; D ambiguous. Germline V gives CDR1 LGHNA, CDR2 YSLEER. CDR3 length: 16 amino acids. The V end lost 4 bases, the J end lost 0 bases, and 10 bases lay between the germline ends. The DNA of the CDR3 is TGCGCCAGCAGCCCAGAGTCGGGCTCTGGGGCCAACGTCCTGACTTTC. It yields the protein CASSPESGSGANVLTF.

There are a few counts of this clonotype. The chain couples TRBV6-2 or TRBV6-3 to TRBJ2-3, with D perhaps given as TRBD1 or TRBD2 (5 bases each). The CDR3 has 15 amino acids. The V gene lost 5 bases and the J gene lost 1 base, with 13 bases spanning the gap. The germline V gene encodes CDR1 MNHEY and CDR2 SVGEGT. The CDR3 nucleotides read TGTGCCAGCAGTGTCCGGGACGGGGGCACAGATACGCAGTATTTT. Residues: CASSVRDGGTDTQYF.

By proportion, this clonotype is medium-sized. The rearrangement uses TRBV6-4 and TRBJ2-3; 9 positions agree with TRBD2. Germline lookup yields CDR1 MRHNA and CDR2 SNTAGT. The J segment lost 3 bases and the V segment lost 3 bases, leaving 7 bases of the junction unmatched. This CDR3 region has 16 residues. Written as DNA, the CDR3 is TGTGCCAGCAGTGAAGGGGGCGGGGGGGCGACAGATACGCAGTATTTT. It encodes CASSEGGGGATDTQYF.

The V call is TRBV6-4, the J call TRBJ2-3; tentative D call: TRBD2 (5 bases). Germline V gene lookup returns CDR1 MRHNA and CDR2 SNTAGT. There are 15 residues in the CDR3. V gave up 5 bases and J gave up 1 base, with 13 bases separating them. The CDR3 DNA reads TGTGCCAGCAGTCCGTCGGGGTCCGGCACAGATACGCAGTATTTT. Amino acid sequence: CASSPSGSGTDTQYF.

This clonotype was detected only a few times. The DNA is left out, because the CDR3 cannot be placed on it with certainty; the CDR3 is given as TCRdb lists it. This chain joins TRBV1 and TRBJ2-2; the D call of TRBD1 is as the table states it, not checked on the DNA. TRBV1 is assigned pseudogene status. The CDR3 is 16 residues long, ends included. The CDR3 sequence is CTSSNGTHEHRGAVFF.

In its sample, this clonotype is large. The chain has TRBV11-2 and TRBJ2-1; the match to TRBD2 covers 10 bases. This CDR3 contains 15 residues. CDR1 is SGHAT, CDR2 FQNNGV, per germline. J gave up 1 base and V 6 bases, and 3 bases lay outside the gene matches. CDR3 region: CASSSGLASYNEQFF. The CDR3 DNA sequence: TGTGCCAGCAGTTCGGGACTAGCGTCCTACAATGAGCAGTTCTTC.

The V call is TRBV6-5, the J call TRBJ2-1; the D gene is possibly TRBD1 (6 bases). Trimming cost V 5 bases and J 4 bases, with 12 bases left between them. Germline V gene sequence: CDR1 MNHEY, CDR2 SVGAGI. This CDR3 contains 14 residues. The CDR3 protein is CASSPRTEYNEQFF. The CDR3, as DNA: TGTGCCAGCAGTCCTAGGACAGAATACAATGAGCAGTTCTTC.

CDR3 in DNA: TGTGCCAGCAGCCAAGAAGGCCGTGACTACACAGATACGCAGTATTTT. It is translated as CASSQEGRDYTDTQYF. The genes are TRBV3-1 and TRBJ2-3, with D tentatively TRBD2 (5 bases). With 0 bases removed from V and 2 bases from J, the gap between germline ends came to 12 bases. The germline CDR1 and CDR2 sequences are LGHDT and YNNKEL (reference sequence). The CDR3 spans 16 residues.

This clonotype was seen just once. The genes are TRBV4-2 and TRBJ2-7; 7 bases match TRBD1. The CDR3 runs 16 residues. Germline V gives CDR1 LGHNA, CDR2 YNFKEQ. The junction had 5 bases not matched to a gene; V was cut back by 0 bases and J by 0 bases. The CDR3 bases are TGTGCCAGCAGCCAAGATTTGGGGGACAGCTCCTACGAGCAGTACTTC. Translated: CASSQDLGDSSYEQYF.

This clonotype rates as hyperexpanded. Written as DNA, the CDR3 is TGTGCCAGCAGTGAACTGGAGTACAATGAGCAGTTCTTC. Amino acids: CASSELEYNEQFF. The chain has TRBV6-1 and TRBJ2-1; D gene uncertain. Germline V CDR1 and CDR2: MNHNS, SASEGT. V lost 2 bases to trimming and J lost 4 bases, with 6 bases between them. This CDR3 comprises 13 residues.

This chain uses TRBV15 with TRBJ2-1; 8 bases map to TRBD1. The CDR3 has 18 amino acids. Germline V gene lookup returns CDR1 LNHNV and CDR2 YYDKDF (reference sequence). V lost 1 base, J lost 6 bases, and 14 bases stayed unmatched. The CDR3 here is CATSRVWNSYQGANEQFF. CDR3 bases: TGTGCCACCAGCAGAGTCTGGAATAGCTACCAGGGGGCCAATGAGCAGTTCTTC.

The chain joins TRBV6-1 to TRBJ2-3; D perhaps matches TRBD1 (6 bases). Germline lookup yields CDR1 MNHNS and CDR2 SASEGT. The CDR3 is 15 residues long. Trimming pared 4 bases from V and 4 bases from J, leaving 15 bases between. CDR3 in amino acids: CASSAPADSADTQYF. The CDR3 DNA reads as TGTGCCAGCAGTGCCCCCGCGGACAGTGCAGATACGCAGTATTTT.

The chain links TRBV6-1 to TRBJ2-3; D gene ambiguous. There are 15 residues in the CDR3. The V end lost 7 bases, the J end lost 0 bases, and 14 bases lay between the germline ends. The germline CDR1 and CDR2 sequences are MNHNS and SASEGT. The CDR3 DNA reads TGTGCCAGCACCCGGGCGGCTTCTAGCACAGATACGCAGTATTTT. Its translation is CASTRAASSTDTQYF.

The genes are TRBV24-1 and TRBJ2-6; no clear D gene. V was pared by 7 bases and J by 2 bases, with 14 bases between. CDR1 and CDR2 from the germline V gene are KGHDR and SFDVKD. This CDR3 has 16 residues. Written as DNA, the CDR3 is TGTGCCACCAGCCTCACAGAGCTCCCTGGGGCCAACGTCCTGACTTTC. Encoded protein: CATSLTELPGANVLTF.

The chain uses TRBV6-2 or TRBV6-3 and TRBJ2-7; D is unresolved. The V and J ends lost 4 bases and 5 bases respectively, with 12 bases between them. CDR1 MNHEY and CDR2 SVGEGT come from the germline V gene. The CDR3 runs to 13 residues. Written as DNA, the CDR3 is TGTGCCAGCAGTTCGACGTCTGTCCACGAGCAGTACTTC. It codes for CASSSTSVHEQYF.